These T cell receptor beta chains were read from a single sample in a study of CD8 T cells in Susac syndrome. TCRdb itself ran the immunoSEQ multiplex PCR reads through MiXCR, one entry per CDR3 protein. The sample lists under 200,000 distinct CDR3 sequences; about 96% were seen once. The specimen was CD4+ T cells from PBMCs. Every receptor here comes from a human donor with Susac syndrome. CDR3s include the opening cysteine and the closing phenylalanine or tryptophan. The D gene is left open where the match is weak.

NA	TRBV6-2/TRBV6-3	TRBJ2-5	CASSLQREETQYF	TGTGCCAGCAGCCTCCAGAGGGAAGAGACCCAGTACTTC
NA	TRBV28	TRBJ2-2	CASSGARWDTGELFF	TGTGCCAGCAGTGGTGCTAGATGGGACACCGGGGAGCTGTTTTTT
NA	TRBV27	TRBJ2-3	CASSLRPSTDTQYF	TGTGCCAGCAGTTTAAGGCCCAGCACAGATACGCAGTATTTT
TRBD2	TRBV9	TRBJ2-2	CASSPPDAGGNTGELFF	TGTGCCAGCAGCCCGCCTGATGCGGGGGGGAACACCGGGGAGCTGTTTTTT
NA	TRBV7-9	TRBJ2-7	CASSLGQIDAEQYF	TGTGCCAGCTCTCTCGGACAGATAGATGCCGAGCAGTACTTC
TRBD2	TRBV30	TRBJ2-2	CAWSRLAPTYTGELFF	TGTGCCTGGAGCAGACTAGCGCCCACGTACACCGGGGAGCTGTTTTTT
NA	TRBV29-1	TRBJ2-3	CSVGFTDTQYF	TGCAGCGTTGGGTTCACAGATACGCAGTATTTT
NA	TRBV29-1	TRBJ2-1	CSVEAGDLEQFF	TGCAGCGTTGAAGCAGGGGACTTGGAGCAGTTCTTC
TRBD1	TRBV20-1	TRBJ1-1	CSARDIWKGANTEAFF	TGCAGTGCTAGAGATATTTGGAAGGGGGCGAACACTGAAGCTTTCTTT
NA	TRBV29-1	TRBJ2-5	CSGGGGGALDQETQYF	TGCAGCGGAGGGGGTGGGGGGGCATTGGATCAAGAGACCCAGTACTTC
NA	TRBV15	TRBJ2-1	CATSSGIGLSSYNEQFF	TGTGCCACCAGCAGCGGTATCGGACTCAGCTCCTACAATGAGCAGTTCTTC
TRBD2	TRBV4-1	TRBJ2-5	CASSLGLAGYQETQYF	TGCGCCAGCAGCCTCGGACTAGCGGGGTACCAAGAGACCCAGTACTTC
NA	TRBV4-3	TRBJ2-1	CASSLGVGGYNEQFF	TGCGCCAGCAGCCTAGGGGTGGGGGGTTACAATGAGCAGTTCTTC
TRBD2	TRBV25-1	TRBJ2-7	CASSGTSGPYEQYF	TGTGCCAGCAGTGGAACTAGCGGACCCTACGAGCAGTACTTC
NA	TRBV15	TRBJ2-2	CATSRDLAAGELFF	TGTGCCACCAGCAGAGATCTCGCGGCCGGGGAGCTGTTTTTT
NA	TRBV30	TRBJ1-5	CAWSRESNQPQHF	TGTGCCTGGAGTAGGGAGAGCAATCAGCCCCAGCATTTT
TRBD2	TRBV7-3	TRBJ2-1	CASSPGTSSPEQFF	TGTGCCAGCAGCCCCGGGACTAGTTCTCCTGAGCAGTTCTTC
NA	TRBV29-1	TRBJ1-1	CSAQGAPNTEAFF	TGCAGCGCCCAAGGGGCCCCAAACACTGAAGCTTTCTTT
TRBD2	TRBV4-2	TRBJ2-1	CASSQGVRESHNEQFF	TGTGCCAGCAGCCAAGGGGTGCGGGAGTCGCACAATGAGCAGTTCTTC
NA	TRBV28	TRBJ2-4	CASSLGNGRLNIQYF	TGTGCCAGCAGTTTAGGGAACGGCCGTTTGAACATTCAGTACTTC
TRBD2	TRBV7-2	TRBJ2-5	CASSSHSGAAQYF	TGTGCCAGCAGCAGCCACAGCGGGGCGGCCCAGTACTTC
NA	TRBV6-5	TRBJ1-2	CASSYRGADATF	TGTGCCAGCAGTTATCGGGGAGCCGATGCCACCTTC
TRBD2	TRBV20-1	TRBJ2-3	CSARADIRGGRTDTQYF	TGCAGTGCTAGGGCAGATATCCGGGGAGGGAGGACAGATACGCAGTATTTT
NA	TRBV5-1	TRBJ1-2	CASSDGGLGGYTF	TGCGCCAGCAGCGACGGGGGATTAGGTGGCTACACCTTC
NA	TRBV14	TRBJ2-7	CASSQGQTFGYEQYF	TGTGCCAGCAGCCAAGGACAGACTTTTGGGTACGAGCAGTACTTC
TRBD1	TRBV11-2	TRBJ2-7	CASSLETGAGKYF	TGTGCCAGCAGCTTAGAGACAGGGGCGGGAAAGTACTTC
TRBD2	TRBV27	TRBJ2-5	CASRTSGRAWETQYF	TGTGCCAGCAGGACTAGCGGGAGGGCCTGGGAGACCCAGTACTTC
NA	TRBV20-1	TRBJ1-4	CSALRGAGANEKLFF	TGCAGTGCCCTGAGGGGAGCAGGGGCTAATGAAAAACTGTTTTTT
NA	TRBV7-2	TRBJ2-1	CASSLWYSSYNEQFF	TGTGCCAGCAGCTTATGGTATAGCTCCTACAATGAGCAGTTCTTC
TRBD1	TRBV3-1	TRBJ2-5	CASSPGQGSETQYF	TGTGCCAGCAGCCCGGGACAGGGTTCCGAGACCCAGTACTTC
TRBD1	TRBV29-1	TRBJ1-1	CSVNRGKANTEAFF	TGCAGCGTTAACAGGGGGAAGGCGAACACTGAAGCTTTCTTT
NA	TRBV30	TRBJ2-7	CAWYRDEQYF	TGTGCCTGGTACAGGGACGAGCAGTACTTC
NA	TRBV29-1	TRBJ1-1	CSVVRRMNTEAFF	TGCAGCGTTGTAAGGAGAATGAACACTGAAGCTTTCTTT
NA	TRBV23-1	TRBJ2-7	CASSHRGGREVEVSYEQYF	TGCGCCAGCAGTCATCGAGGGGGGAGGGAGGTGGAAGTCTCCTACGAGCAGTACTTC
NA	TRBV30	TRBJ1-2	CAWTPIRRSNYGYTF	TGTGCCTGGACCCCGATTCGACGGAGCAACTATGGCTACACCTTC
TRBD2	TRBV11-1	TRBJ2-5	CASSSPPGLAEETQYF	TGTGCCAGCAGCTCTCCCCCGGGACTAGCGGAAGAGACCCAGTACTTC
NA	TRBV20-1	TRBJ2-5	CSARQLETQYF	TGCAGTGCTAGACAACTAGAGACCCAGTACTTC